The rows below give T cell receptor beta chains drawn from one sample of a study of T cells in Graves' hyperthyroidism and ophthalmopathy. Each CDR3 protein gets one entry after TCRdb re-called the multiplex PCR reads with MiXCR. The sample consists of 610,000 or so distinct CDR3 sequences, under 60% of them appearing once. The sequencing input was peripheral blood or thyroid tissue (not recorded which). The receptors were gathered from a woman aged 18 to 35 with Graves' hyperthyroidism. Each CDR3 is given with its conserved first and last residue. A D gene is named only where the DNA matches it firmly. Size is stated for part of the rows, as once, few or many counts, or as a class when the clone is expanded.

cdr3_length: 14
j_call: TRBJ2-7
d_call: TRBD1
clone_size: many
v_call: TRBV11-3
cdr3_aa: CASSFTQGSYEQYF
cdr3_nt: TGTGCCAGCAGCTTTACACAGGGGAGCTACGAGCAGTACTTC

cdr3_length: 14
j_call: TRBJ1-5
d_call: .
clone_size: many
v_call: TRBV4-1
cdr3_aa: CASSPTASNQPQHF
cdr3_nt: TGCGCCAGCAGCCCTACAGCGAGCAATCAGCCCCAGCATTTT

cdr3_length: 14
j_call: TRBJ1-5
d_call: .
clone_size: many
v_call: TRBV20-1
cdr3_aa: CSARRVQGYQPQHF
cdr3_nt: TGCAGTGCTAGAAGGGTGCAGGGGTATCAGCCCCAGCATTTT

cdr3_length: 13
j_call: TRBJ1-2
d_call: .
clone_size: many
v_call: TRBV11-1
cdr3_aa: CASSLPETYGYTF
cdr3_nt: TGTGCCAGCAGCTTACCAGAAACTTATGGCTACACCTTC

cdr3_length: 13
j_call: TRBJ1-4
d_call: .
clone_size: few
v_call: TRBV7-9
cdr3_aa: CASSSQGKEKLFF
cdr3_nt: TGTGCCAGCAGCTCCCAGGGGAAGGAAAAACTGTTTTTT

cdr3_length: 14
j_call: TRBJ1-5
d_call: .
clone_size: .
v_call: TRBV10-3
cdr3_aa: CAISEGRENQPQHF
cdr3_nt: TGTGCCATCAGTGAGGGACGGGAGAATCAGCCCCAGCATTTT

cdr3_length: 17
j_call: TRBJ1-2
d_call: TRBD1
clone_size: .
v_call: TRBV7-9
cdr3_aa: CASSLAGTTGGKDGYTF
cdr3_nt: TGTGCCAGCAGCTTAGCGGGAACTACAGGGGGCAAGGATGGCTACACCTTC

cdr3_length: 13
j_call: TRBJ2-3
d_call: TRBD2
clone_size: .
v_call: TRBV10-3
cdr3_aa: CAIAGGGPDTQYF
cdr3_nt: TGTGCCATCGCCGGGGGGGGGCCCGATACGCAGTATTTT

cdr3_length: 13
j_call: TRBJ1-5
d_call: .
clone_size: .
v_call: TRBV24-1
cdr3_aa: CATSRSISGSQHF
cdr3_nt: TGTGCCACCTCGCGATCAATCAGCGGGTCCCAGCATTTT

cdr3_length: 15
j_call: TRBJ2-7
d_call: TRBD1
clone_size: many
v_call: TRBV10-1
cdr3_aa: CASSDGDRAAYEQYF
cdr3_nt: TGCGCCAGCAGTGACGGGGACAGGGCAGCCTACGAGCAGTACTTC

cdr3_length: 14
j_call: TRBJ2-7
d_call: .
clone_size: .
v_call: TRBV20-1
cdr3_aa: CSARDLLTYNEQYF
cdr3_nt: TGCAGTGCTAGGGACCTCCTCACCTACAATGAGCAGTACTTC

cdr3_length: 16
j_call: TRBJ1-2
d_call: TRBD1
clone_size: .
v_call: TRBV20-1
cdr3_aa: CSARVRGGGDNYGYTF
cdr3_nt: TGCAGTGCTAGAGTTAGGGGAGGGGGCGATAACTATGGCTACACCTTC

cdr3_length: 20
j_call: TRBJ1-1
d_call: TRBD1
clone_size: few
v_call: TRBV4-1
cdr3_aa: CASSQVRFRDRGLLNTEAFF
cdr3_nt: TGCGCCAGCAGCCAAGTTCGGTTCCGGGACAGGGGGCTTTTGAACACTGAAGCTTTCTTT

cdr3_length: 13
j_call: TRBJ2-7
d_call: .
clone_size: once
v_call: TRBV19
cdr3_aa: CASSVGEPYEQYF
cdr3_nt: TGTGCCAGTAGTGTCGGCGAACCCTACGAGCAGTACTTC

cdr3_length: 14
j_call: TRBJ2-2
d_call: .
clone_size: many
v_call: TRBV7-6
cdr3_aa: CASSLAGDTGELFF
cdr3_nt: TGTGCCAGCAGCTTAGCGGGAGACACCGGGGAGCTGTTTTTT

cdr3_length: 15
j_call: TRBJ1-2
d_call: TRBD1
clone_size: .
v_call: TRBV20-1
cdr3_aa: CSASRTGDSHYGYTF
cdr3_nt: TGCAGTGCTAGTCGGACAGGCGACTCGCACTATGGCTACACCTTC

cdr3_length: 13
j_call: TRBJ2-1
d_call: .
clone_size: .
v_call: TRBV29-1
cdr3_aa: CSVQSSSYNEQFF
cdr3_nt: TGCAGCGTTCAATCTAGCTCCTACAATGAGCAGTTCTTC

cdr3_length: 15
j_call: TRBJ1-1
d_call: TRBD1
clone_size: many
v_call: TRBV20-1
cdr3_aa: CSASRTGGLNTEAFF
cdr3_nt: TGCAGTGCTAGTAGGACAGGGGGCTTGAACACTGAAGCTTTCTTT

cdr3_length: 15
j_call: TRBJ2-2
d_call: .
clone_size: many
v_call: TRBV9
cdr3_aa: CASSVAWAKAGELFF
cdr3_nt: TGTGCCAGCAGCGTAGCTTGGGCTAAAGCCGGGGAGCTGTTTTTT

cdr3_length: 16
j_call: TRBJ2-7
d_call: TRBD2
clone_size: .
v_call: TRBV7-2
cdr3_aa: CASSLAPSGRVNEQYF
cdr3_nt: TGTGCCAGCAGCTTAGCGCCTAGCGGGAGGGTCAATGAGCAGTACTTC

cdr3_length: 18
j_call: TRBJ1-6
d_call: TRBD1
clone_size: .
v_call: TRBV24-1
cdr3_aa: CASSDPSGQGAMNSPLHF
cdr3_nt: TGTGCCAGCAGTGATCCGTCGGGACAGGGGGCCATGAATTCACCCCTCCACTTT

cdr3_length: 15
j_call: TRBJ1-1
d_call: .
clone_size: .
v_call: TRBV2
cdr3_aa: CASSEARRGDTEAFF
cdr3_nt: TGTGCCAGCAGTGAAGCACGCAGGGGAGACACTGAAGCTTTCTTT

cdr3_length: 17
j_call: TRBJ2-3
d_call: TRBD2
clone_size: once
v_call: TRBV5-6
cdr3_aa: CASSDVGLAGGADTQYF
cdr3_nt: TGTGCCAGCAGCGATGTAGGACTAGCGGGAGGAGCAGATACGCAGTATTTT

cdr3_length: 13
j_call: TRBJ1-1
d_call: .
clone_size: many
v_call: TRBV12-3/TRBV12-4
cdr3_aa: CASSRDGSTEAFF
cdr3_nt: TGTGCCAGCAGCCGGGACGGTAGCACTGAAGCTTTCTTT

cdr3_length: 12
j_call: TRBJ1-2
d_call: .
clone_size: many
v_call: TRBV2
cdr3_aa: CTSREVGAGYTF
cdr3_nt: TGTACCAGCAGAGAAGTAGGGGCTGGCTACACCTTC

cdr3_length: 14
j_call: TRBJ1-2
d_call: .
clone_size: many
v_call: TRBV27
cdr3_aa: CASSYLPNRDGYTF
cdr3_nt: TGTGCCAGCAGTTACCTACCAAACAGGGATGGCTACACCTTC

cdr3_length: 14
j_call: TRBJ1-1
d_call: .
clone_size: .
v_call: TRBV24-1
cdr3_aa: CATSDAAANTEAFF
cdr3_nt: TGTGCCACCAGTGATGCGGCCGCGAACACTGAAGCTTTCTTT

cdr3_length: 16
j_call: TRBJ2-2
d_call: TRBD1
clone_size: many
v_call: TRBV29-1
cdr3_aa: CSVAGTGDPDTGELFF
cdr3_nt: TGCAGCGTTGCCGGGACAGGAGATCCGGACACCGGGGAGCTGTTTTTT

cdr3_length: 13
j_call: TRBJ1-5
d_call: TRBD1
clone_size: .
v_call: TRBV30
cdr3_aa: CAWSQGGNQPQHF
cdr3_nt: TGTGCCTGGAGCCAGGGGGGCAATCAGCCCCAGCATTTT

cdr3_length: 12
j_call: TRBJ1-3
d_call: .
clone_size: .
v_call: TRBV2
cdr3_aa: CASSRDMNTIYF
cdr3_nt: TGTGCCAGCAGTAGAGACATGAACACCATATATTTT

cdr3_length: 15
j_call: TRBJ1-5
d_call: .
clone_size: many
v_call: TRBV7-6
cdr3_aa: CASSLMIGSNQPQHF
cdr3_nt: TGTGCCAGCAGCTTAATGATTGGGAGCAATCAGCCCCAGCATTTT

cdr3_length: 14
j_call: TRBJ1-2
d_call: TRBD1
clone_size: many
v_call: TRBV12-3/TRBV12-4
cdr3_aa: CASSFKGQAYGYTF
cdr3_nt: TGTGCCAGCAGTTTTAAGGGACAGGCCTATGGCTACACCTTC

cdr3_length: 15
j_call: TRBJ2-2
d_call: TRBD1
clone_size: .
v_call: TRBV2
cdr3_aa: CASNSRQGGIGELFF
cdr3_nt: TGTGCCAGCAATTCCCGACAGGGGGGGATCGGGGAGCTGTTTTTT

cdr3_length: 12
j_call: TRBJ1-6
d_call: TRBD1
clone_size: .
v_call: TRBV29-1
cdr3_aa: CSVQGATSPLHF
cdr3_nt: TGCAGCGTACAGGGGGCGACTTCACCCCTCCACTTT

cdr3_length: 15
j_call: TRBJ1-5
d_call: .
clone_size: many
v_call: TRBV7-2
cdr3_aa: CASSLGRNSNQPQHF
cdr3_nt: TGTGCCAGCAGCTTAGGCCGGAATAGCAATCAGCCCCAGCATTTT

cdr3_length: 14
j_call: TRBJ2-7
d_call: .
clone_size: many
v_call: TRBV15
cdr3_aa: CATSREKGGYEQYF
cdr3_nt: TGTGCCACCAGCAGAGAAAAGGGGGGATACGAGCAGTACTTC

cdr3_length: 15
j_call: TRBJ2-2
d_call: .
clone_size: .
v_call: TRBV24-1
cdr3_aa: CATLGGGRGTGELFF
cdr3_nt: TGTGCCACCCTTGGGGGGGGGCGAGGCACCGGGGAGCTGTTTTTT